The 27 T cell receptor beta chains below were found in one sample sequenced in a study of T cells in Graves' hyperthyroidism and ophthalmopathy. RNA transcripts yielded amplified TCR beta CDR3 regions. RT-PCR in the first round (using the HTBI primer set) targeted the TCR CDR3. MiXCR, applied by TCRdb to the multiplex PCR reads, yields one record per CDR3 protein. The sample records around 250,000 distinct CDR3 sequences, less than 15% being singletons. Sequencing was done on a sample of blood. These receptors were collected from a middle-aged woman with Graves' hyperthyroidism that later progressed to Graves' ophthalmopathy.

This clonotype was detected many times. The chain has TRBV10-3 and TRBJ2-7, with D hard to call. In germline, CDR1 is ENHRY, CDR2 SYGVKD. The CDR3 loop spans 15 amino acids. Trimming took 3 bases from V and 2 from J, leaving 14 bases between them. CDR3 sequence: CAISESQVFTYEQYF. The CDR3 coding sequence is TGTGCCATCAGTGAATCGCAGGTTTTCACCTACGAGCAGTACTTC.

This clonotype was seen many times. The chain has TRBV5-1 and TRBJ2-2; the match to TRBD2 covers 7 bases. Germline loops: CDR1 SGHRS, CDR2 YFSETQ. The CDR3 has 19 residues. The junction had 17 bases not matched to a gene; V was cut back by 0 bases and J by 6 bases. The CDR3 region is CASSLAGDGRFRSSGELFF. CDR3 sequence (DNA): TGCGCCAGCAGCTTGGCCGGTGACGGGAGGTTTCGAAGTTCCGGGGAGCTGTTTTTT.

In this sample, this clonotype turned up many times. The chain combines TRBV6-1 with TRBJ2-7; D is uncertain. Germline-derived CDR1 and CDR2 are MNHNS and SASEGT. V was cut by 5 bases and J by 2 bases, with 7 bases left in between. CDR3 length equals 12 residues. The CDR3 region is CASSHIPYEQYF. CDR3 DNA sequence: TGTGCCAGCAGTCACATCCCCTACGAGCAGTACTTC.

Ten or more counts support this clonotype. CDR3 DNA sequence: TGCAGTGCTATAAGACAGCTGAACACTGAAGCTTTCTTT. Translating it yields CSAIRQLNTEAFF. The chain uses TRBV20-1 and TRBJ1-1, with D tentatively TRBD1 (5 bases). Germline-derived CDR1 and CDR2 are DFQATT and SNEGSKA (reference sequence). The V end was cut by 4 bases, the J end by 0 bases, with 9 bases between. CDR3 length: 13 residues.

The CDR3 spells CASSATLAGGFTDTQYF. The CDR3 region has the DNA TGTGCCAGCAGCGCCACCCTAGCGGGAGGGTTCACAGATACGCAGTATTTT. The rearrangement uses TRBV9 and TRBJ2-3; 12 bases align to TRBD2. This CDR3 contains 17 residues. CDR1 is SGDLS, CDR2 YYNGEE, per germline. The V gene end was trimmed by 3 bases and the J gene end by 2 bases; junction bases not matched to a gene: 7.

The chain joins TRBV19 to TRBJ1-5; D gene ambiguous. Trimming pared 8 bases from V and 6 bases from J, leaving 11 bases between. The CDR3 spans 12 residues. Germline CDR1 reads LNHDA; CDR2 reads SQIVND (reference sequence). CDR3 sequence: CASRGEGQPQHF. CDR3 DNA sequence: TGTGCCAGTCGCGGTGAAGGTCAGCCCCAGCATTTT.

The CDR3 loop is CSVQTASYEQYF. The CDR3 region has the DNA TGCAGCGTCCAGACAGCATCCTACGAGCAGTACTTC. The chain links TRBV29-1 to TRBJ2-7; tentative D call: TRBD1 (5 bases). The CDR3 sequence is 12 residues long. V lost 6 bases to trimming and J lost 1 base, with 10 bases between them. Germline-derived CDR1 and CDR2 are SQVTM and ANQGSEA.

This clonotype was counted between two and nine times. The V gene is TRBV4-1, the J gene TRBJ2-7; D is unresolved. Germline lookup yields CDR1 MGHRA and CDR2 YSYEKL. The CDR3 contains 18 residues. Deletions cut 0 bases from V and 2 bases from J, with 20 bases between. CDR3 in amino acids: CASSQEGPGRLEPYEQYF. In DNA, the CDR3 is TGCGCCAGCAGCCAAGAAGGACCTGGGCGGCTAGAACCCTACGAGCAGTACTTC.

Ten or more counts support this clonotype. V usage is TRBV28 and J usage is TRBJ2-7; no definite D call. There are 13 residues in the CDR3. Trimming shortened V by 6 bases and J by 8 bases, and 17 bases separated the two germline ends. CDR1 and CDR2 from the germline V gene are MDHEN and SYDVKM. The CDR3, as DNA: TGTGCCAGCAGCTCCGTAGGGCTACAGAAGCAGTACTTC. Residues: CASSSVGLQKQYF.

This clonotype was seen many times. The CDR3 region is CASSRGPQGSGANVLTF. DNA of the CDR3: TGTGCCAGTAGTAGGGGGCCGCAGGGCTCTGGGGCCAACGTCCTGACTTTC. V usage is TRBV19 and J usage is TRBJ2-6; D is possibly TRBD1 (6 bases). CDR3 size: 17 residues. Between the trimmed V and J ends, which lost 4 bases and 0 bases, there was a span of 13 bases. Per germline, CDR1 LNHDA and CDR2 SQIVND (reference sequence).

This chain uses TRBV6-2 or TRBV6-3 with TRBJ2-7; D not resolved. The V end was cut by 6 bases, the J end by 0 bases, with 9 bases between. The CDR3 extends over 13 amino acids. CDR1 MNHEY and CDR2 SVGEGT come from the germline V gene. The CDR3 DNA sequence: TGTGCCAGCAGGGCATCCGCCTCCTACGAGCAGTACTTC. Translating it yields CASRASASYEQYF.

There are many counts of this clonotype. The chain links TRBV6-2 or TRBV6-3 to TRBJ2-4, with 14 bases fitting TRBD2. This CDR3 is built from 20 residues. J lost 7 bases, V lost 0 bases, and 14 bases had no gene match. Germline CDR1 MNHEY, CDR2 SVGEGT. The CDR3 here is CASSYSIGGLAGELSNIQYF. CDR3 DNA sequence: TGTGCCAGCAGTTACTCGATCGGGGGACTAGCGGGAGAATTAAGCAACATTCAGTACTTC.

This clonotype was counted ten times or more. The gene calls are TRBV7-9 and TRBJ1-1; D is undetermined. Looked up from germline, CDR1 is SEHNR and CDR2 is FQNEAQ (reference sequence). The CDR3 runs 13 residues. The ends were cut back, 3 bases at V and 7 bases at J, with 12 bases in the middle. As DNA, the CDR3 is TGTGCCAGCAGCTTGTCGACATATAGTGAAGCTTTCTTT. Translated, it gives CASSLSTYSEAFF.

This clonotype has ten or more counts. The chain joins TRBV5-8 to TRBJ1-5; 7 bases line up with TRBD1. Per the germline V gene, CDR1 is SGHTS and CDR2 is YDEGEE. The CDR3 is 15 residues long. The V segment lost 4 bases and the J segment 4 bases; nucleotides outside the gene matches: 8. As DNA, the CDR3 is TGTGCCAGCAGCAACCGTTTCAGGGGGAATCAGCCCCAGCATTTT. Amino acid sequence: CASSNRFRGNQPQHF.

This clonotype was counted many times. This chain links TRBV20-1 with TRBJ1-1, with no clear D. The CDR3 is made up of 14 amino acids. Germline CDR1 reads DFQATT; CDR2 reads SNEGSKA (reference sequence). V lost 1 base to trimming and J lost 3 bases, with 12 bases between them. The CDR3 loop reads CSARGPDGDTEAFF. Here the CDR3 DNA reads TGCAGTGCTAGAGGCCCAGATGGGGACACTGAAGCTTTCTTT.

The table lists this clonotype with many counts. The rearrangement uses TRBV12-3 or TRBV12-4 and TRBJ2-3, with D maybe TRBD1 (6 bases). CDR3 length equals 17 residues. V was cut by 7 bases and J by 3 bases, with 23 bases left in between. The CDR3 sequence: CASTLRSRGHHTDTQYF. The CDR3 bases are TGTGCCAGCACCCTCCGGAGCAGGGGACATCATACAGATACGCAGTATTTT.

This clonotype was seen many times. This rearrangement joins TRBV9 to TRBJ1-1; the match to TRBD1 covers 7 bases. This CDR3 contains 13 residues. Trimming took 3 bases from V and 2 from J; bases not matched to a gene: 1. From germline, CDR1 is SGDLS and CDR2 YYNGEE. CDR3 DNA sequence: TGTGCCAGCAGCGGGGACAGAAACACTGAAGCTTTCTTT. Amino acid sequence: CASSGDRNTEAFF.

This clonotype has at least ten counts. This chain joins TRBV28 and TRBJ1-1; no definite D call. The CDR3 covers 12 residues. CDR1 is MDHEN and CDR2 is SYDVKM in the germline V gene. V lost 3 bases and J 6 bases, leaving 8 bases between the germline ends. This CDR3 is CASSFASPEAFF. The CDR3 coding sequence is TGTGCCAGCAGTTTCGCCAGTCCTGAAGCTTTCTTT.

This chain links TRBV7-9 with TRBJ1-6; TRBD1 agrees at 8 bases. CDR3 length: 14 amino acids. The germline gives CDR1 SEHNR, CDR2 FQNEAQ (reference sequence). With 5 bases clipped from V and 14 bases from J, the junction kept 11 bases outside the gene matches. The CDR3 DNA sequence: TGTGCCAGCAGCCCCGGGACAGGCCTGCCCTCCCTCCACTTT. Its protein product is CASSPGTGLPSLHF.

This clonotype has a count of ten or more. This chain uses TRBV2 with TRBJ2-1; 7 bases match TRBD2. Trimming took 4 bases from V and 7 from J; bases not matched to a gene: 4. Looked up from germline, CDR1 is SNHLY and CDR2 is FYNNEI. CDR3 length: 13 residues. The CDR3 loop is CASSVRTRNEQFF. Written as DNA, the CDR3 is TGTGCCAGCAGTGTCAGGACTAGGAATGAGCAGTTCTTC.

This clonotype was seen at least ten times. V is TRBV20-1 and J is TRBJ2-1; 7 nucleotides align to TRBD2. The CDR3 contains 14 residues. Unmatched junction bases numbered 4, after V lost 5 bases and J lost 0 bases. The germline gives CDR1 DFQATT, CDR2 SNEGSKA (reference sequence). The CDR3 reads CSAWAGDSYNEQFF. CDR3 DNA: TGCAGTGCTTGGGCGGGAGACTCCTACAATGAGCAGTTCTTC.

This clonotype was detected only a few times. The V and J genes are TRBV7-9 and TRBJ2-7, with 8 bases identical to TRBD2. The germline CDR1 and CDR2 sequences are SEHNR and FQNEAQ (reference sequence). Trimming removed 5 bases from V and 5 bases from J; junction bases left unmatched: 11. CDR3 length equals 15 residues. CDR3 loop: CASSGDGRALHEQYF. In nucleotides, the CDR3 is TGTGCCAGCAGCGGAGACGGGAGGGCCTTGCACGAGCAGTACTTC.

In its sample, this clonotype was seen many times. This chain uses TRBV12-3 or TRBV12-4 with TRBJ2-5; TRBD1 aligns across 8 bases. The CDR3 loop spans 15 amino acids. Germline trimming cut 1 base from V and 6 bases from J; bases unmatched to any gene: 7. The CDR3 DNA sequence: TGTGCCAGCAGTTTAGAAGGTCAGGGGGCGAAGACCCAGTACTTC. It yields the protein CASSLEGQGAKTQYF.

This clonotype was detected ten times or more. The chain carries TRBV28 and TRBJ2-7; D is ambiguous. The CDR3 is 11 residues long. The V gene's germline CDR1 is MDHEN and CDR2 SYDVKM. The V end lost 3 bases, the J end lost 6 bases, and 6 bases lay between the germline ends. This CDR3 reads CASSFRFEQYF. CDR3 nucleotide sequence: TGTGCCAGCAGTTTTCGCTTCGAGCAGTACTTC. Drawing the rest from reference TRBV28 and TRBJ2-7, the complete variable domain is DVKVTQSSRYLVKRTGEKVFLECVQDMDHENMFWYRQDPGLGLRLIYFSYDVKMKEKGDIPEGYSVSREKKERFSLILESASTNQTSMYLCASSFRFEQYFGPGTRLTVT.

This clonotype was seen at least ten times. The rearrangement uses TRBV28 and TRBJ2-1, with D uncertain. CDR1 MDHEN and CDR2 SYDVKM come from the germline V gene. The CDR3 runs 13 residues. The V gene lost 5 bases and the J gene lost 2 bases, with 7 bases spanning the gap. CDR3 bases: TGTGCCAGCAGTCCCCCTCCCTACAATGAGCAGTTCTTC. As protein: CASSPPPYNEQFF.

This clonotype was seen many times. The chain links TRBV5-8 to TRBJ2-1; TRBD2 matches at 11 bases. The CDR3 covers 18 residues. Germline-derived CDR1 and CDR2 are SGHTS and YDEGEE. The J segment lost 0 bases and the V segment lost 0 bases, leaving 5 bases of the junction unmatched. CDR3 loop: CASSLVASGRSSYNEQFF. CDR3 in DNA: TGTGCCAGCAGCTTGGTGGCTAGCGGGAGGTCCTCCTACAATGAGCAGTTCTTC.

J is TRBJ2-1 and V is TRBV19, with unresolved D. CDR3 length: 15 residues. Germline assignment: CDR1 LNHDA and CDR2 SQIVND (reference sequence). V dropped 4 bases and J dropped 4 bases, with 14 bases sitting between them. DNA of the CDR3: TGTGCCAGTAGTACCGCACCGGGCTTTTACAATGAGCAGTTCTTC. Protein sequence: CASSTAPGFYNEQFF.